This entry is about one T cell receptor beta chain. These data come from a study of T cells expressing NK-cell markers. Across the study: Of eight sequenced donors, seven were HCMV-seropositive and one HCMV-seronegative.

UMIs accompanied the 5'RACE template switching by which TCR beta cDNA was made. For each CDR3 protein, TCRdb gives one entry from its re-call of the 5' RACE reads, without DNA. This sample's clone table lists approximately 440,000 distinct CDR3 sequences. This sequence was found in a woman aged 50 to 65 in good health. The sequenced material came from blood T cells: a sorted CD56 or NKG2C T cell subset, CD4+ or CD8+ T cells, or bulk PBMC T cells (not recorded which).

CDR3 residues: CASQTGASSYEQYF. The genes are TRBV5-1 and TRBJ2-7; TCRdb names TRBD1, which stays unverified in the absence of DNA. Germline CDR1 reads SGHRS; CDR2 reads YFSETQ. The CDR3 sequence is 14 residues long.